One and the same sample provided the 7 T cell receptor beta chains below, sequenced in a study of blood T cell repertoires in COVID-19. TCRdb keeps only in-frame clones here, not all; method: immunoSEQ multiplex PCR. Of under 150,000 clones listed, over 70% were seen once; the top ten hold over 7%. Sequenced input: peripheral blood. These receptors were taken from a man between 45 and 60 years old with active or convalescent COVID-19.

The chain couples TRBV5-1 to TRBJ2-3; 10 bases are a match to TRBD2. The CDR3 length is 16 residues. The V and J ends lost 4 bases and 2 bases, in that order; junction bases with no gene match: 7. CDR1 SGHRS and CDR2 YFSETQ come from the germline V gene. As DNA, the CDR3 is TGCGCCAGCAGCCTGGCACTAGCGGGGATCACAGATACGCAGTATTTT. Amino acids: CASSLALAGITDTQYF.

The chain carries TRBV18 and TRBJ2-7; 9 nucleotides match TRBD2. The CDR3 runs to 14 residues. V shed 5 bases and J 7 bases; nucleotides not matched to a gene: 9. CDR1 and CDR2 from the germline V gene are KGHSH and LQKENI. The CDR3 bases are TGTGCCAGCTCATCCTCTAGCGGGATCAGTGAGCAGTACTTC. This codes for CASSSSSGISEQYF.

The chain joins TRBV19 to TRBJ2-1; 7 bases agree with TRBD1. The CDR3 contains 14 residues. The V gene's germline CDR1 is LNHDA and CDR2 SQIVND (reference sequence). J gave up 5 bases and V 6 bases, and 7 bases lay outside the gene matches. CDR3 coding DNA: TGTGCCAGTAGACCGACAGGGCTCCACAATGAGCAGTTCTTC. Its translation is CASRPTGLHNEQFF.

This chain connects TRBV4-1 to TRBJ1-1, with TRBD1 matching 12 bases. CDR1 is MGHRA, CDR2 YSYEKL, per germline. The CDR3 is made up of 16 amino acids. Unmatched junction bases numbered 8, after V lost 8 bases and J lost 1 base. The CDR3 here is CASGTGTGGGNTEAFF. CDR3 nucleotide sequence: TGCGCCAGCGGGACGGGGACAGGGGGCGGGAACACTGAAGCTTTCTTT.

This clone has only a few counts. This chain connects TRBV12-3 or TRBV12-4 to TRBJ2-1; D gene uncertain. V lost 2 bases, J lost 6 bases, and 5 bases lay in between. The CDR3 contains 12 residues. The CDR3 sequence is CASSLNFNEQFF. The CDR3 DNA reads TGTGCCAGCAGTTTAAACTTCAATGAGCAGTTCTTC.

J is TRBJ1-1 and V is TRBV12-3 or TRBV12-4, with D uncertain. The CDR3 consists of 13 residues. V was pared by 5 bases and J by 1 base, with 8 bases between. The CDR3 here is CASSRGENTEAFF. The DNA for the CDR3 is TGTGCCAGCAGTCGGGGTGAGAACACTGAAGCTTTCTTT.

In nucleotides, the CDR3 is TGCGCCAGCAGCCAAGGACAGACCACAGATACGCAGTATTTT. The encoded protein is CASSQGQTTDTQYF. The chain is built from TRBV5-1 and TRBJ2-3, with TRBD1 as a possible D gene (6 bases). CDR1 is SGHRS and CDR2 is YFSETQ in the germline V gene. This CDR3 region has 14 residues. Trimming removed 4 bases at V and 2 bases at J, with 11 bases between. The whole variable domain, filled in from reference TRBV5-1 and TRBJ2-3, reads KAGVTQTPRYLIKTRGQQVTLSCSPISGHRSVSWYQQTPGQGLQFLFEYFSETQRNKGNFPGRFSGRQFSNSRSEMNVSTLELGDSALYLCASSQGQTTDTQYFGPGTRLTVL.